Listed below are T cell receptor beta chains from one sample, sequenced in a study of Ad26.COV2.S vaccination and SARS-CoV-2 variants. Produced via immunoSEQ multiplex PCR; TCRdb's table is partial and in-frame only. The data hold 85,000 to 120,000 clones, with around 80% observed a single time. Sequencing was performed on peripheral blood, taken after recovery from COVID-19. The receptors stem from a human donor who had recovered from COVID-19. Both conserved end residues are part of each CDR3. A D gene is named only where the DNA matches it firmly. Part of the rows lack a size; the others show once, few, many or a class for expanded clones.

CDR3: CASSPRTGRDEQFF; DNA: TGTGCCAGCAGCCCCCGGACAGGGAGGGATGAGCAGTTCTTC; D: -; V: TRBV7-2; J: TRBJ2-1; size: -
CDR3: CASSRGTGVPSYGYTF; DNA: TGTGCCAGCAGTCGAGGGACGGGAGTTCCTTCGTATGGCTACACCTTC; D: -; V: TRBV6-6; J: TRBJ1-2; size: few
CDR3: CASSKRQENYYGYTF; DNA: TGTGCCAGCAGCAAACGACAGGAAAATTACTATGGCTACACCTTC; D: -; V: TRBV6-5; J: TRBJ1-2; size: -
CDR3: CASSLNPQGAETQYF; DNA: TGCGCCAGCAGCTTGAATCCCCAGGGGGCGGAGACCCAGTACTTC; D: TRBD1; V: TRBV5-1; J: TRBJ2-5; size: -
CDR3: CASSHFSETEAFF; DNA: TGTGCCAGCAGCCACTTCAGTGAGACTGAAGCTTTCTTT; D: -; V: TRBV3-1/TRBV3-2; J: TRBJ1-1; size: -
CDR3: CASSLDRGTYNEQFF; DNA: TGTGCCAGCAGTTTGGACAGGGGAACCTACAATGAGCAGTTCTTC; D: TRBD1; V: TRBV5-4; J: TRBJ2-1; size: -
CDR3: CASSYSKGGKLFF; DNA: TGTGCCAGCAGTTACTCCAAGGGTGGAAAACTGTTTTTT; D: -; V: TRBV6-5; J: TRBJ1-4; size: -
CDR3: CATSREGVDYGYTF; DNA: TGTGCCACCAGCAGAGAGGGCGTAGACTATGGCTACACCTTC; D: -; V: TRBV15; J: TRBJ1-2; size: once
CDR3: CATAAAYNEQFF; DNA: TGTGCCACCGCCGCAGCTTACAATGAGCAGTTCTTC; D: -; V: TRBV19; J: TRBJ2-1; size: -
CDR3: CASTATATNEKLFF; DNA: TGTGCCAGCACCGCGACTGCAACTAATGAAAAACTGTTTTTT; D: -; V: TRBV6-5; J: TRBJ1-4; size: -
CDR3: CASSHQGASEQYF; DNA: TGCGCCAGCAGTCACCAGGGGGCGAGCGAGCAGTACTTC; D: TRBD1; V: TRBV23-1; J: TRBJ2-7; size: -
CDR3: CATSRAFDRGGNQPQHF; DNA: TGTGCCACCAGCAGAGCCTTCGACAGGGGCGGAAATCAGCCCCAGCATTTT; D: TRBD1; V: TRBV15; J: TRBJ1-5; size: -
CDR3: CASSGGLAGGELFF; DNA: TGTGCCAGCAGCGGGGGACTAGCGGGCGGGGAGCTGTTTTTT; D: TRBD2; V: TRBV5-4; J: TRBJ2-2; size: -
CDR3: CASSLEGVGGETQYF; DNA: TGCGCCAGCAGCTTGGAAGGGGTTGGAGGAGAGACCCAGTACTTC; D: -; V: TRBV5-1; J: TRBJ2-5; size: once
CDR3: CASSPQGQAQAAFF; DNA: TGTGCCAGCAGCCCACAGGGACAGGCCCAGGCAGCTTTCTTT; D: TRBD1; V: TRBV7-9; J: TRBJ1-1; size: -
CDR3: CASSQWVNQPQHF; DNA: TGTGCCAGCAGCCAATGGGTCAATCAGCCCCAGCATTTT; D: -; V: TRBV4-2; J: TRBJ1-5; size: -
CDR3: CASSTGYSGNTIYF; DNA: TGTGCCAGCAGCACGGGGTACTCTGGAAACACCATATATTTT; D: -; V: TRBV2; J: TRBJ1-3; size: -
CDR3: CASSSGLDNTGELFF; DNA: TGTGCCAGCTCCTCAGGGTTGGACAACACCGGGGAGCTGTTTTTT; D: -; V: TRBV7-9; J: TRBJ2-2; size: -
CDR3: CATRGPRSTEAFF; DNA: TGTGCCACCCGGGGGCCCAGGTCCACTGAAGCTTTCTTT; D: -; V: TRBV24-1; J: TRBJ1-1; size: -
CDR3: CASGRNRDGKAFF; DNA: TGTGCCAGCGGCCGGAACCGGGACGGAAAAGCTTTCTTT; D: -; V: TRBV9; J: TRBJ1-1; size: once
CDR3: CASSVLAGSNTGELFF; DNA: TGTGCCAGCAGCGTTCTAGCGGGGAGTAACACCGGGGAGCTGTTTTTT; D: TRBD2; V: TRBV9; J: TRBJ2-2; size: -
CDR3: CASSPGAQIYGYTF; DNA: TGTGCCAGCTCACCAGGGGCCCAGATCTATGGCTACACCTTC; D: -; V: TRBV18; J: TRBJ1-2; size: -
CDR3: CASSVGRGGYGYTF; DNA: TGTGCCAGCAGCGTAGGCAGGGGAGGCTATGGCTACACCTTC; D: -; V: TRBV9; J: TRBJ1-2; size: -
CDR3: CASTREEGTEAFF; DNA: TGTGCCAGCACACGGGAAGAAGGCACTGAAGCTTTCTTT; D: -; V: TRBV2; J: TRBJ1-1; size: few
CDR3: CASSLQEGYNEQFF; DNA: TGCGCCAGCAGCTTACAAGAAGGCTACAATGAGCAGTTCTTC; D: -; V: TRBV5-1; J: TRBJ2-1; size: -
CDR3: CASSLASGEVAIF; DNA: TGTGCCAGCAGCTTAGCTAGCGGGGAGGTCGCGATCTTC; D: TRBD2; V: TRBV11-2; J: TRBJ2-1; size: -
CDR3: CASSIGQGRSPLHF; DNA: TGTGCCAGTAGTATAGGTCAGGGTCGTTCACCCCTCCACTTT; D: -; V: TRBV19; J: TRBJ1-6; size: -
CDR3: CASSSSGAADTQYF; DNA: TGTGCCAGTAGCTCTAGCGGGGCGGCAGATACGCAGTATTTT; D: TRBD2; V: TRBV19; J: TRBJ2-3; size: -
CDR3: CASPLYPGFTF; DNA: TGTGCCAGCCCCTTATACCCGGGATTCACCTTC; D: -; V: TRBV7-2; J: TRBJ1-2; size: -
CDR3: CASSQVGGVTEAFF; DNA: TGTGCCAGCAGCCAAGTAGGGGGGGTCACTGAAGCTTTCTTT; D: -; V: TRBV3-1/TRBV3-2; J: TRBJ1-1; size: -
CDR3: CASSQVDRENYGYTF; DNA: TGTGCCAGCAGCCAGGTGGACAGGGAAAACTATGGCTACACCTTC; D: TRBD1; V: TRBV14; J: TRBJ1-2; size: -
CDR3: CASSLFLRGRQPQHF; DNA: TGTGCCAGCAGTTTATTTCTTAGGGGTCGACAGCCCCAGCATTTT; D: -; V: TRBV28; J: TRBJ1-5; size: -
CDR3: CASSLLGTGGLETQYF; DNA: TGCGCCAGCAGTCTGCTCGGGACAGGGGGCTTAGAGACCCAGTACTTC; D: TRBD1; V: TRBV5-1; J: TRBJ2-5; size: -
CDR3: CASSEGRSQGNQPQHF; DNA: TGTGCCAGCAGTGAAGGCCGGAGCCAGGGGAATCAGCCCCAGCATTTT; D: -; V: TRBV25-1; J: TRBJ1-5; size: -
CDR3: CASSNSGGYTDTQYF; DNA: TGTGCCAGCAGCAATAGTGGGGGGTATACAGATACGCAGTATTTT; D: -; V: TRBV7-6; J: TRBJ2-3; size: -
CDR3: CASVPGTAGNSPLHF; DNA: TGTGCCAGCGTCCCTGGCACAGCAGGAAATTCACCCCTCCACTTT; D: -; V: TRBV6-5; J: TRBJ1-6; size: -
CDR3: CASSLRDGELFF; DNA: TGTGCCAGCAGCTTGAGGGACGGGGAGCTGTTTTTT; D: -; V: TRBV5-4; J: TRBJ2-2; size: -
CDR3: CSASKRRNEQFF; DNA: TGCAGTGCTAGTAAGCGGCGGAATGAGCAGTTCTTC; D: -; V: TRBV20-1; J: TRBJ2-1; size: -
CDR3: CASRPYIMNTEAFF; DNA: TGTGCCAGCAGACCCTACATTATGAACACTGAAGCTTTCTTT; D: -; V: TRBV7-9; J: TRBJ1-1; size: few
CDR3: CASSEGAGVRYEQYF; DNA: TGTGCCAGCAGTGAAGGGGCGGGGGTGCGCTACGAGCAGTACTTC; D: TRBD2; V: TRBV25-1; J: TRBJ2-7; size: -
CDR3: CASSLFYSDTQYF; DNA: TGTGCCAGCAGCTTGTTTTACTCAGATACGCAGTATTTT; D: -; V: TRBV5-6; J: TRBJ2-3; size: -
CDR3: CASYLRGTNEKLFF; DNA: TGTGCCAGCTATCTCAGGGGAACTAATGAAAAACTGTTTTTT; D: -; V: TRBV28; J: TRBJ1-4; size: -
CDR3: CASSLGQGLGYTF; DNA: TGCGCCAGCAGCTTGGGACAGGGCTTGGGCTACACCTTC; D: TRBD1; V: TRBV5-1; J: TRBJ1-2; size: -
CDR3: CASSRQGAAGNTIYF; DNA: TGTGCCAGCTCAAGACAGGGGGCTGCTGGAAACACCATATATTTT; D: TRBD1; V: TRBV18; J: TRBJ1-3; size: -
CDR3: CASSSIGGTYEQYF; DNA: TGTGCCAGCAGCTCAATAGGGGGGACCTACGAGCAGTACTTC; D: -; V: TRBV7-2; J: TRBJ2-7; size: once
CDR3: CATSLTSNTIYF; DNA: TGTGCCACCAGCCTGACGTCGAACACCATATATTTT; D: -; V: TRBV15; J: TRBJ1-3; size: -
CDR3: CASSRHQSDSGANVLTF; DNA: TGTGCCAGTAGCCGACACCAATCAGACTCTGGGGCCAACGTCCTGACTTTC; D: -; V: TRBV19; J: TRBJ2-6; size: -
CDR3: CASSGALGSYNEQFF; DNA: TGTGCCAGCAGCGGAGCCCTCGGCTCCTACAATGAGCAGTTCTTC; D: -; V: TRBV7-9; J: TRBJ2-1; size: once
CDR3: CASRAGLYTDTQYF; DNA: TGTGCCAGCAGGGCGGGTCTGTACACAGATACGCAGTATTTT; D: -; V: TRBV2; J: TRBJ2-3; size: -
CDR3: CASSLDLNTEAFF; DNA: TGCGCCAGCAGCTTGGACTTGAACACTGAAGCTTTCTTT; D: -; V: TRBV5-1; J: TRBJ1-1; size: -
CDR3: CASGRANSPLHF; DNA: TGTGCCAGCGGAAGGGCTAATTCACCCCTCCACTTT; D: -; V: TRBV6-5; J: TRBJ1-6; size: -
CDR3: CASSLTLRELFF; DNA: TGTGCCAGCAGTTTAACGCTTCGGGAGCTGTTTTTT; D: -; V: TRBV27; J: TRBJ2-2; size: once
CDR3: CAAYGGEGHNEQFF; DNA: TGTGCCGCCTATGGCGGGGAGGGTCACAATGAGCAGTTCTTC; D: TRBD2; V: TRBV10-3; J: TRBJ2-1; size: -
CDR3: CASSLPQGVFGYTF; DNA: TGTGCCAGCAGTTTACCGCAGGGGGTATTCGGCTACACCTTC; D: TRBD1; V: TRBV28; J: TRBJ1-2; size: once
CDR3: CASRRGGSNEKLFF; DNA: TGTGCCAGCAGGCGGGGGGGCAGCAATGAAAAACTGTTTTTT; D: -; V: TRBV28; J: TRBJ1-4; size: -
CDR3: CASVDRGNNQPQHF; DNA: TGTGCCAGTGTTGACAGGGGGAATAATCAGCCCCAGCATTTT; D: TRBD1; V: TRBV19; J: TRBJ1-5; size: few
CDR3: CSVVRGTGDTEAFF; DNA: TGCAGCGTTGTTAGAGGGACTGGGGACACTGAAGCTTTCTTT; D: -; V: TRBV29-1; J: TRBJ1-1; size: -
CDR3: CAISESTANTGELFF; DNA: TGTGCCATCAGTGAGTCGACAGCGAACACCGGGGAGCTGTTTTTT; D: -; V: TRBV10-3; J: TRBJ2-2; size: -
CDR3: CASSSSSSRATNEKLFF; DNA: TGTGCCAGCAGCTCCTCATCTTCACGCGCAACTAATGAAAAACTGTTTTTT; D: -; V: TRBV5-4; J: TRBJ1-4; size: -
CDR3: CASKSRGPQQYF; DNA: TGTGCCAGCAAATCTAGGGGACCCCAGCAGTATTTT; D: -; V: TRBV28; J: TRBJ2-3; size: -